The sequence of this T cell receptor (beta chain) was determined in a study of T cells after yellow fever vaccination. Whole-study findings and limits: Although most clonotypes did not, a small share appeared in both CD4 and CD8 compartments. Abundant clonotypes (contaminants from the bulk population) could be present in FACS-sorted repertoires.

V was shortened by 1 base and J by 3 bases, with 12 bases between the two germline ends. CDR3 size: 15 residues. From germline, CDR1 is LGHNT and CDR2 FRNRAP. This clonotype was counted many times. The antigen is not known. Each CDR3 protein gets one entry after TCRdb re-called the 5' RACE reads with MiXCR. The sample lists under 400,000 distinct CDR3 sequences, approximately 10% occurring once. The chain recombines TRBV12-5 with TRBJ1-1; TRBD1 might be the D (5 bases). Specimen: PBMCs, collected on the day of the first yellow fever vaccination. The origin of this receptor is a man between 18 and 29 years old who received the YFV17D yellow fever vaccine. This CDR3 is CASGLARGEDTEAFF. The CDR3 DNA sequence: TGTGCTAGTGGTTTGGCCCGGGGGGAAGACACTGAAGCTTTCTTT. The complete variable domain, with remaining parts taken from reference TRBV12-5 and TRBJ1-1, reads DARVTQTPRHKVTEMGQEVTMRCQPILGHNTVFWYRQTMMQGLELLAYFRNRAPLDDSGMPKDRFSAEMPDATLATLKIQPSEPRDSAVYFCASGLARGEDTEAFFGQGTRLTVV.